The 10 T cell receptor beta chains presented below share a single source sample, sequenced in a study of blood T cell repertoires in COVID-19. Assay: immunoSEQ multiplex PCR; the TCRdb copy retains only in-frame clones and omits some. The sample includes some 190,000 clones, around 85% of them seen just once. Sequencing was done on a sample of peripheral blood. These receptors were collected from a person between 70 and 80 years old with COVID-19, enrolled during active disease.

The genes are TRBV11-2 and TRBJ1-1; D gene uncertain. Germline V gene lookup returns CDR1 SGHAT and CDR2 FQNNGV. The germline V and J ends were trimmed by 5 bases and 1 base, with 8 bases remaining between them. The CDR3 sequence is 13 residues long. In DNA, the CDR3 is TGTGCCAGCAGCCCGCGGGAGAACACTGAAGCTTTCTTT. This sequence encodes CASSPRENTEAFF. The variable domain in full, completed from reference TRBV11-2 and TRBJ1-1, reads EAGVAQSPRYKIIEKRQSVAFWCNPISGHATLYWYQQILGQGPKLLIQFQNNGVVDDSQLPKDRFSAERLKGVDSTLKIQPAKLEDSAVYLCASSPRENTEAFFGQGTRLTVV.

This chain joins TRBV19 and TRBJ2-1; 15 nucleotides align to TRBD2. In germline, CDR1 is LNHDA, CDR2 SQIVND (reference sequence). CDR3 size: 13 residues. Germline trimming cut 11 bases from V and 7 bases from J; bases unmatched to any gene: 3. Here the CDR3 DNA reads TGTGCCGCCGGACTAGCGGGAGGGAATGAGCAGTTCTTC. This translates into CAAGLAGGNEQFF. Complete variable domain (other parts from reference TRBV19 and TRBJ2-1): DGGITQSPKYLFRKEGQNVTLSCEQNLNHDAMYWYRQDPGQGLRLIYYSQIVNDFQKGDIAEGYSVSREKKESFPLTVTSAQKNPTAFYLCAAGLAGGNEQFFGPGTRLTVL.

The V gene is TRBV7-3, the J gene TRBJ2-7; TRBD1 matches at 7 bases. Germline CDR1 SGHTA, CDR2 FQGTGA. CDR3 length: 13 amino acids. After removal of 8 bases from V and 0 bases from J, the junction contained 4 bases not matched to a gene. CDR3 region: CASEGDSSYEQYF. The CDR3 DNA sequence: TGTGCCAGCGAGGGGGACAGCTCCTACGAGCAGTACTTC.

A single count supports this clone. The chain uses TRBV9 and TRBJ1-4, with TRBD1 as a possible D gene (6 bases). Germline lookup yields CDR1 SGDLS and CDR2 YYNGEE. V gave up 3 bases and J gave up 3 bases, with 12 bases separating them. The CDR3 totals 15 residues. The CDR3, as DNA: TGTGCCAGCAGCGCAGGGGAAGTTCCTAATGAAAAACTGTTTTTT. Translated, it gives CASSAGEVPNEKLFF.

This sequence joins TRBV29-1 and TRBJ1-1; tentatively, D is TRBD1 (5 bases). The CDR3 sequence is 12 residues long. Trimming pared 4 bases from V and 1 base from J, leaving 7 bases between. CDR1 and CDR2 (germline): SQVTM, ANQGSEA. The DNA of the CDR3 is TGCAGCGTTGCTAGGGGGAACACTGAAGCTTTCTTT. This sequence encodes CSVARGNTEAFF.

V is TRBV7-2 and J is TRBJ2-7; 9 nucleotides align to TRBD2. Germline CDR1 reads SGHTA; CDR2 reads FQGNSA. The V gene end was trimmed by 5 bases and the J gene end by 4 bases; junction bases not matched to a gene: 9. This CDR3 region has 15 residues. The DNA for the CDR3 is TGTGCCAGCAGCCTACAGCGGGGGGCCGTTTACGAGCAGTACTTC. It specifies CASSLQRGAVYEQYF.

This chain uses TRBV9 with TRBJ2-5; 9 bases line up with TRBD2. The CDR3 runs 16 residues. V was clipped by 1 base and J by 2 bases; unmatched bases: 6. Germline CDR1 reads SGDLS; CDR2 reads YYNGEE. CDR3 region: CASSVRAGGGQETQYF. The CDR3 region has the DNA TGTGCCAGCAGCGTAAGGGCGGGAGGGGGACAAGAGACCCAGTACTTC.

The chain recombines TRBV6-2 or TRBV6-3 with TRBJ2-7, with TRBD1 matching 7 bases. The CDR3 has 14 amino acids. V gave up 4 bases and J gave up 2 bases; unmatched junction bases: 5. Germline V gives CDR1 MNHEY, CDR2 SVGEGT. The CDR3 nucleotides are TGTGCCAGCAGTTCACAAACAGGGGCCTACGAGCAGTACTTC. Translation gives CASSSQTGAYEQYF.

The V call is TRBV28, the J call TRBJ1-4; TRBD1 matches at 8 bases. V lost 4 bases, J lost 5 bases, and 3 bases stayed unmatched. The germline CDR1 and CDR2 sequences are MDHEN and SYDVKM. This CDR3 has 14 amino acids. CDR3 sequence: CASSYRGRNEKLFF. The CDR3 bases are TGTGCCAGCAGTTACAGGGGGAGGAATGAAAAACTGTTTTTT.

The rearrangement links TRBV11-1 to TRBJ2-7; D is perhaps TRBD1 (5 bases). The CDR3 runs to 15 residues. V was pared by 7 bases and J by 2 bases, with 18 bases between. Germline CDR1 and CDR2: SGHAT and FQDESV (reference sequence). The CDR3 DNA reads TGTGCCAGCAAGATGGGGCAGGCGACCACCTACGAGCAGTACTTC. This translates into CASKMGQATTYEQYF.